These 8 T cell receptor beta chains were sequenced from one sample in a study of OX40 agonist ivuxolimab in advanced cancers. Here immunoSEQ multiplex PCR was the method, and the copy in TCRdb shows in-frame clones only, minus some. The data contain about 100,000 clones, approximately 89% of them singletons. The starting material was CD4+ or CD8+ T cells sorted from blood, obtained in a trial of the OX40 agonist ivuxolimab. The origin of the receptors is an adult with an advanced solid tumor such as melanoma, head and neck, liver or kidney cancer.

The CDR3, as DNA: TGTGCCAGCAGCCAAACGGGACTAGTGGGATTGTCAACAGATACGCAGTATTTT. The encoded protein is CASSQTGLVGLSTDTQYF. The rearrangement uses TRBV11-2 and TRBJ2-3; 8 bases are shared with TRBD2. The V gene's germline CDR1 is SGHAT and CDR2 FQNNGV. The CDR3 length is 18 residues. V lost 5 bases, J lost 3 bases, and 16 bases stayed unmatched.

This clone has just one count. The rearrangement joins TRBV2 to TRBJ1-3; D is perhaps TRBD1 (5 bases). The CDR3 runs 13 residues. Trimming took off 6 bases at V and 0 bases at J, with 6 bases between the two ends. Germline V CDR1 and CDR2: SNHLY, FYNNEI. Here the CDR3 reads CASRGGSGNTIYF. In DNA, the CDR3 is TGTGCCAGCAGGGGGGGCTCTGGAAACACCATATATTTT.

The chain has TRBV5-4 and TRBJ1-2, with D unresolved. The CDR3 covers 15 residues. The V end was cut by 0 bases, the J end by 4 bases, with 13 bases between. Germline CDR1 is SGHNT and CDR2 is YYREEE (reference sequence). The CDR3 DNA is TGTGCCAGCAGCTTGGGTGGGGAACTCCGCTATGGCTACACCTTC. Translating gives CASSLGGELRYGYTF.

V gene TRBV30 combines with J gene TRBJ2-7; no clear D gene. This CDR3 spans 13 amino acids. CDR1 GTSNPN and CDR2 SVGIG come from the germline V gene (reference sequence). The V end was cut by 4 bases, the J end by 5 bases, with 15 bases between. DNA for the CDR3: TGTGCCTGGAAGGCTAGGCCATCCGACGAGCAGTACTTC. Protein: CAWKARPSDEQYF.

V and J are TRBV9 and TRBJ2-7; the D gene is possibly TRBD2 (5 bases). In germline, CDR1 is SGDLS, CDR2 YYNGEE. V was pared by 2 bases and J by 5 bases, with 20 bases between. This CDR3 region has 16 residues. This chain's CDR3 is CASSVSGVGLANEQYF. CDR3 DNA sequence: TGTGCCAGCAGCGTTTCGGGTGTTGGGCTAGCCAACGAGCAGTACTTC.

This CDR3 reads CASSLEEGAGNTIYF. The CDR3 DNA sequence: TGCGCCAGCAGCTTGGAGGAGGGGGCTGGAAACACCATATATTTT. The chain uses TRBV5-1 and TRBJ1-3; D is possibly TRBD1 (6 bases). Germline V gene sequence: CDR1 SGHRS, CDR2 YFSETQ. V lost 0 bases and J 2 bases, leaving 9 bases between the germline ends. This CDR3 spans 15 amino acids.

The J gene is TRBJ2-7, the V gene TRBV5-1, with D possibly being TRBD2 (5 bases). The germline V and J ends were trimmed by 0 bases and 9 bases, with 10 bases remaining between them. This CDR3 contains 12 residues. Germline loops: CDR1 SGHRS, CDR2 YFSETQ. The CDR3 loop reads CASSLDWAGQYF. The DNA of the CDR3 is TGCGCCAGCAGCTTGGACTGGGCGGGGCAGTACTTC.

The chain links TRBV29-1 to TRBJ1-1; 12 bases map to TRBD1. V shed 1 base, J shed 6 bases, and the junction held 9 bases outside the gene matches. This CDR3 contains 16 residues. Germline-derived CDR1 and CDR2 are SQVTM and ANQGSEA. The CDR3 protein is CSVEGGDRGLRPEAFF. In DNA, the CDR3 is TGCAGCGTTGAAGGAGGGGACAGGGGGCTTCGCCCTGAAGCTTTCTTT. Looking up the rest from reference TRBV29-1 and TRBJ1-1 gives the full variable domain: SAVISQKPSRDICQRGTSLTIQCQVDSQVTMMFWYRQQPGQSLTLIATANQGSEATYESGFVIDKFPISRPNLTFSTLTVSNMSPEDSSIYLCSVEGGDRGLRPEAFFGQGTRLTVV.